This T cell receptor beta chain was captured by sequencing in a study of CD8 T cells in ankylosing spondylitis (dated by TCRdb to about 2017). Regarding the study in general: The study set out to find disease-linked TCR variants by profiling T cell receptor beta repertoires in ankylosing spondylitis patients and healthy donors. In total, the full study cohort was made up of roughly 110 healthy donors and about two dozen ankylosing spondylitis patients. Peripheral blood was sampled, and synovial fluid was additionally collected from ankylosing spondylitis patients. Broad study findings and their caveats: Some motif variants had previously been reported in the synovial fluid and blood of reactive arthritis patients, which suggests shared mechanisms of disease initiation. A TCR beta motif made up of fewer than 10 highly homologous amino acid variants appeared to be characteristic of blood from ankylosing spondylitis patients. The disease-linked clones were reported to be significantly enriched in matched synovial fluid samples from ankylosing spondylitis patients. A CD8+ phenotype was shown by the disease-linked clones, which were found at relatively low frequencies in peripheral blood.

To note about this clonotype: Its antigen is still unknown. Base qualities are missing; no much larger clone stands one base away.

The V end gives up 3 bases and the J end 6 bases, leaving 7 bases in the junction not matched to a gene. The CDR3 goes from the cysteine to the phenylalanine over 15 residues. Of all the DNA, just the CDR3 is kept, 45 bases in frame from base 1. CDR1 and CDR2, looked up from the germline V gene, are SNHLY and FYNNEI. Synovial fluid samples and blood samples obtained from the same ankylosing spondylitis patients were matched. Sequencing instrument: Illumina HiSeq 2500. TCR beta libraries were prepared by quantitative 5'-RACE with molecular barcodes. Processing in the source paper ran as follows. Disease-linked TCR variants were identified with a new computational method built on a probabilistic model of VDJ rearrangement. Starting from the raw public reads, TCRdb applied fastp trimming at Q25, assembled clones with MiXCR and retained in-frame beta chains. Duplicate CDR3 protein sequences are folded into a single record with the most common DNA and genes. These V and J calls are TCRdb output, not the study's own analysis. Across this sample there are under 150,000 distinct CDR3 sequences, with 7% to 9% seen only once. The ten largest clones add up to less than 7.5% of the sample.

The material sequenced was synovial fluid, either unsorted or a sorted T cell fraction (not recorded which). The receptor's source is a male donor with ankylosing spondylitis. Here the chain combines TRBV2 and TRBJ2-2; TRBD2 lines up with 7 middle nucleotides. The CDR3: CASSDRGRAPGELFF. The DNA is as follows: TGTGCCAGCAGTGATAGAGGGAGGGCCCCCGGGGAGCTGTTTTTT.